The 32 T cell receptor beta chains in this list originate from one sample, sequenced in a study of T cell responses to AZD1222 COVID-19 vaccine. Some clones are missing from TCRdb's copy, which holds only in-frame ones; the method was immunoSEQ multiplex PCR. This sample has 70,000 to 95,000 clones, with 90% found just once. The starting material was peripheral blood, obtained 28 days after the second AZD1222 dose. The receptor set was obtained from an adult who received the AZD1222 COVID-19 vaccine.

The chain has TRBV9 and TRBJ2-5; D is tentatively TRBD1 or TRBD2 (5 bases each). V was shortened by 3 bases and J by 5 bases, with 14 bases between the two germline ends. The germline V gene has CDR1 SGDLS and CDR2 YYNGEE. This CDR3 contains 14 residues. CDR3 region: CASSARDPGETQYF. The CDR3 DNA reads TGTGCCAGCAGCGCCCGGGACCCTGGGGAGACCCAGTACTTC. Drawing the rest from reference TRBV9 and TRBJ2-5, the complete variable domain is DSGVTQTPKHLITATGQRVTLRCSPRSGDLSVYWYQQSLDQGLQFLIQYYNGEERAKGNILERFSAQQFPDLHSELNLSSLELGDSALYFCASSARDPGETQYFGPGTRLLVL.

The chain has TRBV18 and TRBJ2-3, with 11 bases fitting TRBD1. The germline CDR1 and CDR2 sequences are KGHSH and LQKENI. The V segment lost 3 bases and the J segment 9 bases; nucleotides outside the gene matches: 2. The CDR3 spans 13 residues. The CDR3 DNA is TGTGCCAGCTCACCCCGGGACAGGGGGACGCAGTATTTT. It encodes CASSPRDRGTQYF.

The rearrangement links TRBV19 to TRBJ1-1, with a possible D match to TRBD1 (6 bases). Trimming took 6 bases from V and 3 from J, leaving 14 bases between them. CDR1 is LNHDA and CDR2 is SQIVND in the germline V gene (reference sequence). CDR3 length equals 14 residues. The CDR3 region is CASRGGLDYTEAFF. The CDR3 DNA reads TGTGCCAGTAGAGGGGGTCTTGATTACACTGAAGCTTTCTTT. The full variable domain, its missing parts supplied by reference TRBV19 and TRBJ1-1, is DGGITQSPKYLFRKEGQNVTLSCEQNLNHDAMYWYRQDPGQGLRLIYYSQIVNDFQKGDIAEGYSVSREKKESFPLTVTSAQKNPTAFYLCASRGGLDYTEAFFGQGTRLTVV.

The chain joins TRBV5-1 to TRBJ2-3; the match to TRBD1 covers 9 bases. The CDR3 loop spans 14 amino acids. The J segment lost 4 bases and the V segment lost 4 bases, leaving 4 bases of the junction unmatched. In germline, CDR1 is SGHRS, CDR2 YFSETQ. The CDR3 loop is CASSRGQGSDTQYF. In nucleotides, the CDR3 is TGCGCCAGCAGCAGAGGACAGGGGTCAGATACGCAGTATTTT.

The sample holds one count of this clone. The chain is built from TRBV10-3 and TRBJ1-5; 7 bases align to TRBD1. CDR3 length equals 15 residues. Trimming cost V 5 bases and J 3 bases; bases outside gene matches: 7. Germline V gene sequence: CDR1 ENHRY, CDR2 SYGVKD. The CDR3 region is CAISNYRGNNQPQHF. CDR3 DNA sequence: TGTGCCATCAGTAATTACAGGGGTAACAATCAGCCCCAGCATTTT.

V gene TRBV27 combines with J gene TRBJ1-2; 7 nucleotides match TRBD1. This CDR3 has 15 residues. Looked up from germline, CDR1 is MNHEY and CDR2 is SMNVEV (reference sequence). V lost 5 bases, J lost 8 bases, and 14 bases stayed unmatched. The CDR3 region has the DNA TGTGCCAGCAGTATGACAGGGCTGAGAGTTTACGGCTACACCTTC. Residues: CASSMTGLRVYGYTF.

V gene TRBV2 combines with J gene TRBJ2-5, with 10 bases identical to TRBD2. Germline CDR1 reads SNHLY; CDR2 reads FYNNEI. The junction had 4 bases not matched to a gene; V was cut back by 5 bases and J by 1 base. This CDR3 is 15 amino acids long. The CDR3 nucleotides are TGTGCCAGCAGTTTAGTAGCGGGGGGCCAAGAGACCCAGTACTTC. Protein product: CASSLVAGGQETQYF.

The chain employs TRBV9 and TRBJ1-4; no clear D. This CDR3 spans 17 amino acids. Looked up from germline, CDR1 is SGDLS and CDR2 is YYNGEE. The ends were cut back, 3 bases at V and 3 bases at J, with 18 bases in the middle. CDR3 loop: CASSAGSLRRANEKLFF. The CDR3 DNA is TGTGCCAGCAGCGCTGGCTCGTTACGTAGGGCTAATGAAAAACTGTTTTTT.

The chain uses TRBV12-5 and TRBJ2-2, with D unclear. V was pared by 6 bases and J by 8 bases, with 16 bases between. The CDR3 is 14 amino acids. Germline CDR1 LGHNT, CDR2 FRNRAP. The CDR3 spells CASGRILGGGELFF. The CDR3 nucleotides are TGTGCTAGTGGCCGTATTTTAGGCGGTGGGGAGCTGTTTTTT.

CDR3 region: CASGLDDRLGGYTF. Written as DNA, the CDR3 is TGTGCTAGTGGTTTGGACGACAGGCTTGGCGGCTACACCTTC. V gene TRBV12-5 combines with J gene TRBJ1-2, with D perhaps TRBD1 (6 bases). Per the germline V gene, CDR1 is LGHNT and CDR2 is FRNRAP. V lost 1 base and J lost 8, with 14 bases in between. This CDR3 is built from 14 residues.

The CDR3 loop reads CASSRWGSLSGNTIYF. As DNA, the CDR3 is TGCGCCAGCAGCCGGTGGGGTAGTCTATCGGGAAACACCATATATTTT. The chain links TRBV5-1 to TRBJ1-3; D gene unclear. The CDR3 is made up of 16 amino acids. Trimming removed 4 bases from V and 4 bases from J, with 18 bases in between. Germline V CDR1 and CDR2: SGHRS, YFSETQ.

The chain combines TRBV7-3 with TRBJ2-2; D is possibly TRBD1 (5 bases). V gave up 6 bases and J gave up 1 base, with 9 bases separating them. Germline assignment: CDR1 SGHTA and CDR2 FQGTGA. The CDR3 length is 14 residues. Here the CDR3 DNA reads TGTGCCAGCAGACCTGACAGGAACACCGGGGAGCTGTTTTTT. Amino acids: CASRPDRNTGELFF.

The V gene is TRBV2, the J gene TRBJ2-5, with 8 nucleotides matching TRBD2. V was pared by 5 bases and J by 3 bases, with 8 bases of the junction left unmatched. The CDR3 length is 15 residues. The germline V gene encodes CDR1 SNHLY and CDR2 FYNNEI. In nucleotides, the CDR3 is TGTGCCAGCAGTCCGGGGGGGAGGAGGAAAGAGACCCAGTACTTC. The encoded protein is CASSPGGRRKETQYF.

The V and J genes are TRBV4-2 and TRBJ1-5, with D hard to call. The CDR3 has 13 amino acids. Germline V lookup: CDR1 LGHNA, CDR2 YNFKEQ. With 0 bases removed from V and 6 bases from J, the gap between germline ends came to 6 bases. Here the CDR3 DNA reads TGTGCCAGCAGCCAAGATGTTCGTCAGCCCCAGCATTTT. It translates to CASSQDVRQPQHF.

V usage is TRBV5-1 and J usage is TRBJ2-1, with a possible D match to TRBD2 (5 bases). V was clipped by 0 bases and J by 2 bases, with 12 bases between them. The germline V gene has CDR1 SGHRS and CDR2 YFSETQ. The CDR3 consists of 16 residues. CDR3 sequence reads: CASSLGGSGTYNEQFF. The CDR3 nucleotides are TGCGCCAGCAGCTTGGGAGGGTCCGGCACCTACAATGAGCAGTTCTTC. The variable domain in full, completed from reference TRBV5-1 and TRBJ2-1, reads KAGVTQTPRYLIKTRGQQVTLSCSPISGHRSVSWYQQTPGQGLQFLFEYFSETQRNKGNFPGRFSGRQFSNSRSEMNVSTLELGDSALYLCASSLGGSGTYNEQFFGPGTRLTVL.

J is TRBJ1-5 and V is TRBV29-1; a possible D gene is TRBD1 (5 bases). There are 18 residues in the CDR3. Per the germline V gene, CDR1 is SQVTM and CDR2 is ANQGSEA. Trimming removed 3 bases from V and 3 bases from J, with 24 bases in between. The CDR3 DNA is TGCAGCGTTGAGGACACCCGAAGGCGACATCGGATCAATCAGCCCCAGCATTTT. This gives the protein CSVEDTRRRHRINQPQHF.

The chain is built from TRBV30 and TRBJ1-1; tentative D call: TRBD1 (5 bases). The germline V gene has CDR1 GTSNPN and CDR2 SVGIG (reference sequence). Deletions cut 0 bases from V and 0 bases from J, with 8 bases between. The CDR3 runs 14 residues. The CDR3 is CAWSVTDLNTEAFF. The CDR3, as DNA: TGTGCCTGGAGTGTGACAGATCTGAACACTGAAGCTTTCTTT. The full variable domain, completed using reference TRBV30 and TRBJ1-1, is SQTIHQWPATLVQPVGSPLSLECTVEGTSNPNLYWYRQAAGRGLQLLFYSVGIGQISSEVPQNLSASRPQDRQFILSSKKLLLSDSGFYLCAWSVTDLNTEAFFGQGTRLTVV.

V gene TRBV28 combines with J gene TRBJ1-2, with D possibly being TRBD1 (5 bases). Germline CDR1 is MDHEN and CDR2 is SYDVKM. This CDR3 is built from 13 residues. Trimming took off 6 bases at V and 6 bases at J, with 14 bases between the two ends. The CDR3 is CASSPPGSNGYTF. The CDR3 nucleotides read TGTGCCAGCAGCCCCCCAGGGTCAAATGGCTACACCTTC.

This clone occurred once. The chain combines TRBV13 with TRBJ2-5; 9 bases align to TRBD1. Unmatched junction bases numbered 6, after V lost 5 bases and J lost 5 bases. This CDR3 has 14 residues. Germline assignment: CDR1 PRHDT and CDR2 FYEKMQ (reference sequence). CDR3 DNA sequence: TGTGCCAGCAGCACCCGACAGGGGGGGGAGACCCAGTACTTC. It encodes CASSTRQGGETQYF.

This chain uses TRBV29-1 with TRBJ2-3; perhaps TRBD2 as D (6 bases). The CDR3 is made up of 14 amino acids. The V gene lost 4 bases and the J gene lost 1 base, with 12 bases spanning the gap. Germline V gene sequence: CDR1 SQVTM, CDR2 ANQGSEA. The CDR3 reads CSVGAGRGTDTQYF. As DNA, the CDR3 is TGCAGCGTTGGTGCGGGACGGGGCACAGATACGCAGTATTTT.

J is TRBJ1-6 and V is TRBV6-6, with D possibly TRBD1 on 6 matching bases. Germline CDR1 is MNHNY and CDR2 is SVGAGI (reference sequence). V was cut by 10 bases and J by 9 bases, with 19 bases left in between. The CDR3 spans 14 residues. CDR3 protein: CATGAHRAGSPLHF. The CDR3 coding sequence is TGTGCCACCGGGGCCCACAGGGCGGGTTCACCCCTCCACTTT.

The genes are TRBV27 and TRBJ1-1; no reliable D call. The CDR3 has 14 amino acids. Between the trimmed V and J ends, which lost 4 bases and 0 bases, there was a span of 9 bases. CDR1 is MNHEY, CDR2 SMNVEV, per germline (reference sequence). CDR3 sequence reads: CASSSAGVNTEAFF. DNA for the CDR3: TGTGCCAGCAGTTCCGCCGGGGTGAACACTGAAGCTTTCTTT.

The CDR3 spells CASRKTGANTEAFF. The CDR3, as DNA: TGTGCCAGCAGAAAGACAGGGGCGAACACTGAAGCTTTCTTT. The chain employs TRBV7-9 and TRBJ1-1, with 8 positions matching TRBD1. J was trimmed by 1 base and V by 6 bases; bases with no gene match: 4. This CDR3 is built from 14 residues. Germline loops: CDR1 SEHNR, CDR2 FQNEAQ (reference sequence).

V and J are TRBV19 and TRBJ2-2, with D maybe TRBD2 (5 bases). The CDR3 has 13 residues. Germline values: CDR1 LNHDA, CDR2 SQIVND (reference sequence). The V end lost 7 bases, the J end lost 5 bases, and 11 bases lay between the germline ends. The CDR3 bases are TGTGCCAGTACCCGGGGAATTACCGGGGAGCTGTTTTTT. Its translation is CASTRGITGELFF.

The chain links TRBV7-9 to TRBJ2-7; 11 positions agree with TRBD2. The CDR3 is 16 amino acids. Germline CDR1 reads SEHNR; CDR2 reads FQNEAQ (reference sequence). J lost 1 base, V lost 4 bases, and 6 bases had no gene match. CDR3 residues: CASSSTGTSGSYEQYF. The CDR3 nucleotides read TGTGCCAGCAGCTCGACCGGGACTAGCGGATCCTACGAGCAGTACTTC.

V and J are TRBV6-5 and TRBJ1-3; D is unclear. V gave up 3 bases and J gave up 4 bases, with 16 bases separating them. This CDR3 spans 16 amino acids. The germline gives CDR1 MNHEY, CDR2 SVGAGI. The CDR3 region has the DNA TGTGCCAGCAGTTATAGCGCGGGAACCTACGGAAACACCATATATTTT. The encoded protein is CASSYSAGTYGNTIYF.

The chain carries TRBV14 and TRBJ1-6; TRBD1 might be the D (5 bases). CDR1 and CDR2 (germline): SGHDN, FVKESK. This CDR3 spans 13 amino acids. Trimming removed 4 bases at V and 10 bases at J, with 11 bases between. CDR3 in amino acids: CASSLQGGSPLHF. CDR3 in DNA: TGTGCCAGCAGCCTCCAGGGAGGCTCACCCCTCCACTTT.

The chain recombines TRBV23-1 with TRBJ2-2; D unclear. TRBV23-1 is noted as an ORF with a role that remains uncertain. The CDR3 is 13 residues long. Trimming removed 3 bases at V and 7 bases at J, with 9 bases between. The CDR3: CASSHYYSGELFF. CDR3 in DNA: TGCGCCAGCAGTCACTACTATAGCGGGGAGCTGTTTTTT.

The chain joins TRBV3-1 (or the pseudogene TRBV3-2) to TRBJ2-5, with D hard to call. CDR3 length equals 15 residues. CDR1 is LGHDT and CDR2 is YNNKEL in the germline V gene (reference sequence). Trimming left V 1 base short and J 9 bases short, with 18 bases between. The CDR3 here is CASSQAGLSPRPQYF. DNA for the CDR3: TGTGCCAGCAGCCAAGCTGGGCTGTCCCCCCGCCCCCAGTACTTC.

The gene calls are TRBV5-1 and TRBJ2-3; no firm D call. Trimming took off 0 bases at V and 1 base at J, with 9 bases between the two ends. The CDR3 contains 15 residues. The germline V gene encodes CDR1 SGHRS and CDR2 YFSETQ. In DNA, the CDR3 is TGCGCCAGCAGCTTGGACGGAACCCGCACAGATACGCAGTATTTT. Its protein is CASSLDGTRTDTQYF.

This rearrangement joins TRBV27 to TRBJ2-7; D unresolved. V was shortened by 7 bases and J by 3 bases, with 1 base between the two germline ends. In germline, CDR1 is MNHEY, CDR2 SMNVEV (reference sequence). The CDR3 sequence is 9 residues long. The DNA for the CDR3 is TGTGCCAGCATCTACGAGCAGTACTTC. Translation gives CASIYEQYF.

The rearrangement links TRBV19 to TRBJ1-6; 12 bases line up with TRBD1. V lost 5 bases, J lost 13 bases, and 12 bases stayed unmatched. This CDR3 region has 16 residues. Germline V gives CDR1 LNHDA, CDR2 SQIVND (reference sequence). CDR3 amino acids: CASSSSAGTGGSPLHF. The CDR3 bases are TGTGCCAGTAGTTCATCAGCCGGGACAGGGGGCTCTCCCCTCCACTTT.